The source of this T cell receptor (beta chain) is a study of blood T cell repertoires in COVID-19. Across the whole study: Nucleic acid was either cDNA or gDNA, and it came from T cells, B-cell-depleted T cells, or PBMCs.

Data came from immunoSEQ multiplex PCR; TCRdb stores just in-frame clones and leaves some out. The sample consists of some 350,000 clones, around 87% of them appearing once. V lost 5 bases and J lost 7; bases outside the gene matches: 12. This CDR3 comprises 17 residues. Germline V gives CDR1 SGHVS, CDR2 FQNEAQ. This clone was seen once. The V gene is TRBV7-8, the J gene TRBJ2-2, with 11 bases lining up with TRBD1. The receptor was derived from a human donor in a cohort sampled during active COVID-19. The sample comprised peripheral blood. This CDR3 is CASSLDRGQFLGGELFF. The CDR3 DNA follows: TGTGCCAGCAGCCTGGACAGGGGGCAGTTTTTAGGCGGGGAGCTGTTTTTT.